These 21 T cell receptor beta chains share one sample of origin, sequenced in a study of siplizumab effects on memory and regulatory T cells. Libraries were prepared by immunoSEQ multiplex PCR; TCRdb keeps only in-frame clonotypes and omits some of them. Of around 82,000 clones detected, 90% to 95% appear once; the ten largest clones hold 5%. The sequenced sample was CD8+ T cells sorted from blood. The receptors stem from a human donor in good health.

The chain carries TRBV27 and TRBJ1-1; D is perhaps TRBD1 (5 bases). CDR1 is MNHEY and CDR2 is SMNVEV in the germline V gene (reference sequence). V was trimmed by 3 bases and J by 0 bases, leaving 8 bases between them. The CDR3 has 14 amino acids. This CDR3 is CASSLGTMNTEAFF. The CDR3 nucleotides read TGTGCCAGCAGTTTGGGGACGATGAACACTGAAGCTTTCTTT.

The CDR3 region has the DNA TGTGCCTGGAGCACCGGGACAGAAACGAACACCGGGGAGCTGTTTTTT. Translating gives CAWSTGTETNTGELFF. This chain uses TRBV30 with TRBJ2-2, with 7 bases lining up with TRBD1. This CDR3 spans 16 amino acids. CDR1 and CDR2 from the germline V gene are GTSNPN and SVGIG (reference sequence). V lost 3 bases, J lost 0 bases, and 7 bases stayed unmatched.

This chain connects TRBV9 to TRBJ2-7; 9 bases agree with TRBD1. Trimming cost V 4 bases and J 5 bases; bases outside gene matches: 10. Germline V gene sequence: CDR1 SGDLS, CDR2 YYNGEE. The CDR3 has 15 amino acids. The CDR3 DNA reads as TGTGCCAGCAGCCCAGCCGGGACAGGGAACGACGAGCAGTACTTC. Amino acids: CASSPAGTGNDEQYF. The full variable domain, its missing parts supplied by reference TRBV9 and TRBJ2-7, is DSGVTQTPKHLITATGQRVTLRCSPRSGDLSVYWYQQSLDQGLQFLIQYYNGEERAKGNILERFSAQQFPDLHSELNLSSLELGDSALYFCASSPAGTGNDEQYFGPGTRLTVT.

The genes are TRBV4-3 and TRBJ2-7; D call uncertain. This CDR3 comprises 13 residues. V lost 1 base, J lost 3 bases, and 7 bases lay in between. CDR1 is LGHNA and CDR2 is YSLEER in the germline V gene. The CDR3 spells CASSQGHFYEQYF. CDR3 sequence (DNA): TGCGCCAGCAGCCAAGGACACTTCTACGAGCAGTACTTC.

CDR3 sequence: CASSPRGSYSYNEQFF. CDR3 sequence (DNA): TGTGCCAGCAGCCCGCGCGGGTCATACTCCTACAATGAGCAGTTCTTC. The V gene is TRBV7-8, the J gene TRBJ2-1; tentatively, D is TRBD2 (5 bases). The V end lost 5 bases, the J end lost 0 bases, and 14 bases lay between the germline ends. CDR1 is SGHVS and CDR2 is FQNEAQ in the germline V gene. CDR3 length: 16 residues.

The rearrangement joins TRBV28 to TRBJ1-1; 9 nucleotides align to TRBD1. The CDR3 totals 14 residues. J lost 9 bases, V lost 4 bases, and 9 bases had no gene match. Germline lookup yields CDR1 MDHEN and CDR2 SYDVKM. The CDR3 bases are TGTGCCAGCAGTTCACAGGGGGCGAGGTTACAAGCTTTCTTT. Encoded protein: CASSSQGARLQAFF. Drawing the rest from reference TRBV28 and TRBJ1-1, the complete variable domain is DVKVTQSSRYLVKRTGEKVFLECVQDMDHENMFWYRQDPGLGLRLIYFSYDVKMKEKGDIPEGYSVSREKKERFSLILESASTNQTSMYLCASSSQGARLQAFFGQGTRLTVV.

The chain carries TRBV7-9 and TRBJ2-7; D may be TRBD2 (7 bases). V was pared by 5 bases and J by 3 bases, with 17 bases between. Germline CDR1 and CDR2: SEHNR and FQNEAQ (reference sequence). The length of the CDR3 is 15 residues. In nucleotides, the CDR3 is TGTGCCAGCAGCCCGGGCGGGGGCACCCGCTACGAGCAGTACTTC. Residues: CASSPGGGTRYEQYF.

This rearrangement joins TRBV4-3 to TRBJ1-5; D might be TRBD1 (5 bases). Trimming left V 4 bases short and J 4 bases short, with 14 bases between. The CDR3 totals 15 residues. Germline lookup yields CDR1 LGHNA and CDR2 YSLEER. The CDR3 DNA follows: TGCGCCAGCAGCCTCGGGCGACAGTTGAATCAGCCCCAGCATTTT. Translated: CASSLGRQLNQPQHF.

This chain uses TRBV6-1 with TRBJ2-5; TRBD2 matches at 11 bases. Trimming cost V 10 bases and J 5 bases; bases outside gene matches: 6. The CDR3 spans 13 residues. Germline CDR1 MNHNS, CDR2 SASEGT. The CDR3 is CANSGGAWETQYF. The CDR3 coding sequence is TGTGCCAATAGCGGGGGGGCCTGGGAGACCCAGTACTTC.

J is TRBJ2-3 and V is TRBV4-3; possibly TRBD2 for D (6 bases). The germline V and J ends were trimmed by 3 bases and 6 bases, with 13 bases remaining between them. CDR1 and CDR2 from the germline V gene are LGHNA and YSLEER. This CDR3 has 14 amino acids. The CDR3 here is CASSQMTGTDTQYF. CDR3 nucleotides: TGCGCCAGCAGCCAGATGACGGGGACTGATACGCAGTATTTT.

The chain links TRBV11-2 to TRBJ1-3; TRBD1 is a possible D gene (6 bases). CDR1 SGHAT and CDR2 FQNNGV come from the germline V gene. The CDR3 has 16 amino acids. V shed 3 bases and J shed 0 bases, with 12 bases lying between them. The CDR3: CASSLGAALSGNTIYF. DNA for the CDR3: TGTGCCAGCAGCTTGGGGGCGGCCCTCTCTGGAAACACCATATATTTT.

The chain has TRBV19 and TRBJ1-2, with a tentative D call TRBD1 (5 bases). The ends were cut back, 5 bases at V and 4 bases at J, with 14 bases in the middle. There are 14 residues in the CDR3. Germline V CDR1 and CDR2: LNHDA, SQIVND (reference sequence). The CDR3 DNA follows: TGTGCCAGTAGTCCCGGGACTGACTTCTATGGCTACACCTTC. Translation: CASSPGTDFYGYTF.

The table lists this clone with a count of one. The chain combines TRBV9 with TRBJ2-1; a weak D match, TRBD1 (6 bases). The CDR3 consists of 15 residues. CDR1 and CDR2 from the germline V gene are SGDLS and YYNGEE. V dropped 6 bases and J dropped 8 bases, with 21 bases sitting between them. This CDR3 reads CASTTYGGARDEQFF. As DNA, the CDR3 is TGTGCCAGCACCACTTATGGGGGCGCCAGGGATGAGCAGTTCTTC. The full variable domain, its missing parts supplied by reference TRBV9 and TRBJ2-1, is DSGVTQTPKHLITATGQRVTLRCSPRSGDLSVYWYQQSLDQGLQFLIQYYNGEERAKGNILERFSAQQFPDLHSELNLSSLELGDSALYFCASTTYGGARDEQFFGPGTRLTVL.

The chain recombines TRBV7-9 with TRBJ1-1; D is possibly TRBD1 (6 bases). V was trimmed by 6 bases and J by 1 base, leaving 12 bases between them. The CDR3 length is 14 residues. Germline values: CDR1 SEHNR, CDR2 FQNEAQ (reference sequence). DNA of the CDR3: TGTGCCAGCAGTTCTGGGACATCGAACACTGAAGCTTTCTTT. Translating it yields CASSSGTSNTEAFF.

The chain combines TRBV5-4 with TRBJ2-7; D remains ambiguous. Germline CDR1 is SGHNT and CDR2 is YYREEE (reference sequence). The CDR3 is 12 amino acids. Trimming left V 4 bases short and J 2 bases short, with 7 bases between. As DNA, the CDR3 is TGTGCCAGCAGCGGCGGACCCTACGAGCAGTACTTC. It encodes CASSGGPYEQYF.

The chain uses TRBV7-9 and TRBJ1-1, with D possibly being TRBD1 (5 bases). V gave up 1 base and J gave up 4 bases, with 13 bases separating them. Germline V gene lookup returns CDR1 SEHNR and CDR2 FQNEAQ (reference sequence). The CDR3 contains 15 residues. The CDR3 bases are TGTGCCAGCAGCTTAGTGGGCGGGGCGGGCACTGAAGCTTTCTTT. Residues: CASSLVGGAGTEAFF.

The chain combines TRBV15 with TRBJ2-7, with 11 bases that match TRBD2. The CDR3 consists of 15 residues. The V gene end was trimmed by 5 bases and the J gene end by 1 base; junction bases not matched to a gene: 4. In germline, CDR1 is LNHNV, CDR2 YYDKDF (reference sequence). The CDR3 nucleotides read TGTGCCACCAGCTATACTAGCGGGGGTTCCTACGAGCAGTACTTC. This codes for CATSYTSGGSYEQYF.

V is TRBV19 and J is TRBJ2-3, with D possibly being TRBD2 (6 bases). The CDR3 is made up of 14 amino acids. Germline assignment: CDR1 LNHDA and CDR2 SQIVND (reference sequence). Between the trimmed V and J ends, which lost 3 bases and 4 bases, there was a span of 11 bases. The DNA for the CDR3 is TGTGCCAGTAGTATGATGGGGGGTTCAGATACGCAGTATTTT. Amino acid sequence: CASSMMGGSDTQYF.

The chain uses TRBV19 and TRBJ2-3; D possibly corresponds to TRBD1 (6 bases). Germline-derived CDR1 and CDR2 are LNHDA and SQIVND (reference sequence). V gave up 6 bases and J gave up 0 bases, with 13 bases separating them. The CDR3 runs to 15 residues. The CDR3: CASSGTGFSTDTQYF. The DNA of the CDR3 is TGTGCCAGTAGCGGTACAGGGTTCAGCACAGATACGCAGTATTTT.

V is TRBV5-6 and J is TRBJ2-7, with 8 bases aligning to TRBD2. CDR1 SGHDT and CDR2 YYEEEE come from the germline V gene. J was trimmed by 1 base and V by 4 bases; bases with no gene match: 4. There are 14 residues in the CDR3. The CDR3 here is CASSLGLASYEQYF. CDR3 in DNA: TGTGCCAGCAGCCTAGGACTAGCTTCCTACGAGCAGTACTTC. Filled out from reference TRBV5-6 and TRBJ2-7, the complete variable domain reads DAGVTQSPTHLIKTRGQQVTLRCSPKSGHDTVSWYQQALGQGPQFIFQYYEEEERQRGNFPDRFSGHQFPNYSSELNVNALLLGDSALYLCASSLGLASYEQYFGPGTRLTVT.

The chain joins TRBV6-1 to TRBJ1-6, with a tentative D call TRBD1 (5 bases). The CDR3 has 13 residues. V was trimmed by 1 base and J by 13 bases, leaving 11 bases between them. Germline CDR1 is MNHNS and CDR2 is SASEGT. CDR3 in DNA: TGTGCCAGCAGTGAAGGTGGGGAGGGGCCCCTCCACTTT. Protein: CASSEGGEGPLHF.